These 9 T cell receptor beta chains were all obtained from the same sample, sequenced in a study of blood T cells in healthy people across ages. The authors ran a second PCR of roughly 6 to 12 cycles using a sample-barcoded 5' primer and a J-beta primer mix. Via MiXCR, TCRdb re-called the 5' RACE reads, giving one row per CDR3 protein. In the table there are 600,000 or so distinct CDR3 sequences, around 48% of which are singletons. Material: blood. The receptors here all came from a man older than 75 in good health.

The chain employs TRBV7-3 and TRBJ2-7; possibly TRBD2 for D (5 bases). The germline CDR1 and CDR2 sequences are SGHTA and FQGTGA. V lost 5 bases, J lost 2 bases, and 10 bases lay in between. This CDR3 is 13 amino acids long. The CDR3 here is CASSASGTYEQYF. CDR3 nucleotide sequence: TGTGCCAGCAGCGCATCCGGGACCTACGAGCAGTACTTC.

This clonotype was seen ten or more times. This chain uses TRBV6-5 with TRBJ1-2, with D perhaps TRBD1 (6 bases). The germline CDR1 and CDR2 sequences are MNHEY and SVGAGI. The CDR3 extends over 15 amino acids. V was pared by 5 bases and J by 3 bases, with 16 bases between. The CDR3: CASSRDTSKDYGYTF. CDR3 DNA: TGTGCCAGCAGTCGGGACACCTCGAAGGACTATGGCTACACCTTC.

This clonotype was counted a few times. The V call is TRBV9, the J call TRBJ2-1; D ambiguous. From germline, CDR1 is SGDLS and CDR2 YYNGEE. The CDR3 extends over 14 amino acids. V was clipped by 3 bases and J by 1 base, with 8 bases between them. CDR3 in DNA: TGTGCCAGCAGCGGCGACCGGTCCTACAATGAGCAGTTCTTC. Translated: CASSGDRSYNEQFF.

This chain connects TRBV9 to TRBJ2-2, with TRBD2 matching over 9 bases. The ends lost 7 bases at V and 5 bases at J; junction bases unmatched: 9. This CDR3 region has 15 residues. The germline gives CDR1 SGDLS, CDR2 YYNGEE. The DNA for the CDR3 is TGTGCCAGCGCGGCTAGCGGGACTAATACCGGGGAGCTGTTTTTT. It yields the protein CASAASGTNTGELFF.

This chain uses TRBV27 with TRBJ2-3; no clear D gene. Trimming cost V 1 base and J 7 bases, with 15 bases left between them. Germline V gene lookup returns CDR1 MNHEY and CDR2 SMNVEV (reference sequence). CDR3 length: 15 residues. The chain's CDR3 is CASSLWPAAINTQYF. In nucleotides, the CDR3 is TGTGCCAGCAGTTTATGGCCGGCAGCTATTAATACGCAGTATTTT.

The CDR3 here is CASSLPMATNEKLFF. CDR3 nucleotides: TGTGCCAGCAGCTTGCCGATGGCAACTAATGAAAAACTGTTTTTT. This rearrangement joins TRBV7-9 to TRBJ1-4; D not resolved. V shed 3 bases and J shed 0 bases, with 8 bases lying between them. CDR1 SEHNR and CDR2 FQNEAQ come from the germline V gene (reference sequence). CDR3 size: 15 residues.

This clonotype has a handful of counts. The chain links TRBV10-3 to TRBJ2-5; either TRBD1 or TRBD2 may supply D (5 bases each). The germline V gene has CDR1 ENHRY and CDR2 SYGVKD. V was shortened by 6 bases and J by 1 base, with 18 bases between the two germline ends. The CDR3 is 16 amino acids. The CDR3 sequence: CAISGMDTVTQETQYF. The DNA of the CDR3 is TGTGCCATCAGCGGGATGGACACAGTAACCCAAGAGACCCAGTACTTC.

This clonotype was counted between two and nine times. V and J are TRBV11-2 and TRBJ2-3, with 9 positions matching TRBD2. CDR3 length equals 16 residues. J gave up 8 bases and V 4 bases, and 13 bases lay outside the gene matches. Germline lookup yields CDR1 SGHAT and CDR2 FQNNGV. CDR3 coding DNA: TGTGCCAGCAGCTGGGACTTTGCGGGAGGGCCGGTTACGCAGTATTTT. Encoded protein: CASSWDFAGGPVTQYF.

In its sample, this clonotype was seen a few times. This sequence joins TRBV29-1 and TRBJ2-1; D gene unclear. Looked up from germline, CDR1 is SQVTM and CDR2 is ANQGSEA. The CDR3 runs 11 residues. Trimming cost V 4 bases and J 8 bases, with 9 bases left between them. In nucleotides, the CDR3 is TGCAGCGTTGCTGGGCAACATGAGCAGTTCTTC. The encoded protein is CSVAGQHEQFF.